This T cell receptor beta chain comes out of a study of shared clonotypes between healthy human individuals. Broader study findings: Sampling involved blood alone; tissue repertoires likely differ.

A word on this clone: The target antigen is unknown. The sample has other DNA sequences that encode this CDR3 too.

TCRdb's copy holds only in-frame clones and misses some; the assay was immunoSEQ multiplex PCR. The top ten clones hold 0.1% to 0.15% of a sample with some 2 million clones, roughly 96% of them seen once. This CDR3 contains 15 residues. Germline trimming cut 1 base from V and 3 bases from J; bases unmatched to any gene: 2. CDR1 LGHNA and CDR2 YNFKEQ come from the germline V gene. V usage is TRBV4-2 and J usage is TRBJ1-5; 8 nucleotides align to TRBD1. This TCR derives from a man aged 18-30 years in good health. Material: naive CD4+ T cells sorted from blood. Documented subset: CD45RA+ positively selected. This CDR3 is CASSQVDRDNQPQHF. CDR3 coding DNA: TGTGCCAGCAGCCAAGTGGACAGGGACAATCAGCCCCAGCATTTT.